These 21 T cell receptor beta chains share one sample of origin, sequenced in a study of shared clonotypes between healthy human individuals. This table comes from immunoSEQ multiplex PCR, and its TCRdb copy is limited to in-frame clones, with some not included. The table includes around 510,000 clones, about 80% detected once. The sample comprised PBMCs. All receptors derive from a woman in her 40s in good health. Some clones in this sample may be carry-over from other donors' samples.

This clone was counted only a few times. The CDR3: CASSQGTGREVKLFF. The CDR3 coding sequence is TGCGCCAGCAGCCAAGGGACAGGCCGGGAGGTAAAACTGTTTTTT. The rearrangement joins TRBV4-3 to TRBJ1-4, with 7 positions matching TRBD1. The CDR3 covers 15 residues. V gave up 1 base and J gave up 10 bases; unmatched junction bases: 9. Germline V gene sequence: CDR1 LGHNA, CDR2 YSLEER.

Concerning this clone: This sample also contains other DNA sequences that code for the same CDR3. The chain has TRBV7-2 and TRBJ2-7, with D perhaps matching TRBD1 or TRBD2 (6 bases each). The CDR3 is 15 amino acids. Per germline, CDR1 SGHTA and CDR2 FQGNSA. V was clipped by 1 base and J by 4 bases, with 14 bases between them. The CDR3 coding sequence is TGTGCCAGCAGCTTAGACGGAGGGGGGAATTACGAGCAGTACTTC. The encoded protein is CASSLDGGGNYEQYF.

With respect to this clone: One end of the junction varies from germline; a read error may be responsible. CDR3 loop: CASTRTGGNTGELFF. For the CDR3, the DNA is TGTGCCAGCACCCGCACAGGGGGGAACACTGGGGAGCTGTTTTTT. The chain recombines TRBV6-4 with TRBJ2-2; 8 nucleotides align to TRBD1. CDR1 and CDR2 (germline): MRHNA, SNTAGT. This CDR3 region has 15 residues.

This clone was picked up a small number of times. This chain links TRBV4-3 with TRBJ1-5; D call uncertain. The CDR3 extends over 13 amino acids. Between the trimmed V and J ends, which lost 4 bases and 5 bases, there was a span of 9 bases. The germline V gene encodes CDR1 LGHNA and CDR2 YSLEER. CDR3 nucleotide sequence: TGCGCCAGCAGCCGAAGTGGGGATCAGCCCCAGCATTTT. Its protein product is CASSRSGDQPQHF.

V and J are TRBV6-1 and TRBJ1-1; D gene uncertain. The CDR3 is made up of 13 amino acids. From germline, CDR1 is MNHNS and CDR2 SASEGT. Trimming removed 6 bases from V and 2 bases from J, with 10 bases in between. The CDR3 region is CASREASNTEAFF. The CDR3 DNA is TGTGCCAGCAGGGAGGCCAGTAACACTGAAGCTTTCTTT.

The chain couples TRBV7-6 to TRBJ2-1; tentatively, D is TRBD1 (7 bases). Germline CDR1 reads SGHVS; CDR2 reads FNYEAQ. V was trimmed by 5 bases and J by 5 bases, leaving 19 bases between them. This CDR3 is built from 16 residues. In nucleotides, the CDR3 is TGTGCCAGCAGCCCGAAGGTCGCCAGGGGGGACAATGAGCAGTTCTTC. Amino acids: CASSPKVARGDNEQFF.

This clone came up many times. Other DNA sequences within the sample encode an identical CDR3. J is TRBJ2-7 and V is TRBV7-2; D gene unclear. The CDR3 has 15 residues. Trimming shortened V by 5 bases and J by 0 bases, and 14 bases separated the two germline ends. From germline, CDR1 is SGHTA and CDR2 FQGNSA. Here the CDR3 DNA reads TGTGCCAGCAGCCTAGGACCTATGAGCTCCTACGAGCAGTACTTC. Its protein is CASSLGPMSSYEQYF. Looking up the rest from reference TRBV7-2 and TRBJ2-7 gives the full variable domain: GAGVSQSPSNKVTEKGKDVELRCDPISGHTALYWYRQSLGQGLEFLIYFQGNSAPDKSGLPSDRFSAERTGGSVSTLTIQRTQQEDSAVYLCASSLGPMSSYEQYFGPGTRLTVT.

The rearrangement links TRBV15 to TRBJ2-7, with 11 bases fitting TRBD2. Trimming at V came to 5 bases and at J to 0 bases, leaving 3 bases not matched to a gene. Per germline, CDR1 LNHNV and CDR2 YYDKDF (reference sequence). CDR3 size: 15 residues. The CDR3 sequence is CATSPTSGSSYEQYF. The CDR3, as DNA: TGTGCCACCAGCCCAACTAGCGGGAGCTCCTACGAGCAGTACTTC.

The V call is TRBV10-3, the J call TRBJ2-4; D might be TRBD2 (5 bases). Trimming removed 5 bases at V and 11 bases at J, with 13 bases between. The CDR3 extends over 12 amino acids. Germline V gene sequence: CDR1 ENHRY, CDR2 SYGVKD. This CDR3 is CAISPGGSVQYF. The CDR3, as DNA: TGTGCCATCAGTCCCGGAGGTTCCGTTCAGTACTTC.

As DNA, the CDR3 is TGTGCCAGCAGCTTAGAGCGGGAGGGAGGGCTTGAGCAGTTCTTC. Its translation is CASSLEREGGLEQFF. This sequence joins TRBV7-2 and TRBJ2-1; 10 nucleotides match TRBD2. The CDR3 has 15 amino acids. The junction had 6 bases not matched to a gene; V was cut back by 1 base and J by 9 bases. Germline loops: CDR1 SGHTA, CDR2 FQGNSA.

This clone was seen only a few times. V usage is TRBV29-1 and J usage is TRBJ1-1; TRBD1 is a possible D gene (6 bases). CDR1 is SQVTM, CDR2 ANQGSEA, per germline. CDR3 length equals 13 residues. The V end lost 4 bases, the J end lost 2 bases, and 11 bases lay between the germline ends. The CDR3 nucleotides are TGCAGCGTTGCCCCACAGGGCAACACTGAAGCTTTCTTT. Amino acids: CSVAPQGNTEAFF. Supplemented by reference TRBV29-1 and TRBJ1-1, the full variable domain reads SAVISQKPSRDICQRGTSLTIQCQVDSQVTMMFWYRQQPGQSLTLIATANQGSEATYESGFVIDKFPISRPNLTFSTLTVSNMSPEDSSIYLCSVAPQGNTEAFFGQGTRLTVV.

This chain links TRBV9 with TRBJ2-1; 11 bases line up with TRBD2. The ends lost 4 bases at V and 1 base at J; junction bases unmatched: 4. Germline V gene sequence: CDR1 SGDLS, CDR2 YYNGEE. The CDR3 runs 16 residues. The CDR3 sequence is CASSTTSGTSYNEQFF. CDR3 sequence (DNA): TGTGCCAGCAGCACGACTAGCGGGACTTCCTACAATGAGCAGTTCTTC.

Here the CDR3 DNA reads TGCGCCAGCACTCACGAGGAGGGCGAGACCCAGTACTTC. It translates to CASTHEEGETQYF. The chain couples TRBV5-1 to TRBJ2-5; D might be TRBD2 (6 bases). The V end lost 6 bases, the J end lost 5 bases, and 14 bases lay between the germline ends. Germline lookup yields CDR1 SGHRS and CDR2 YFSETQ. The CDR3 covers 13 residues.

A note on this clone: An end of the junction does not agree with germline; a read error may underlie this. The chain carries TRBV13 and TRBJ2-3; D gene uncertain. The CDR3 spans 14 residues. Germline V CDR1 and CDR2: PRHDT, FYEKMQ (reference sequence). CDR3 residues: CASSYQTSTDTQYF. The DNA for the CDR3 is TGTGCCAGCAGCTACCAAACGAGCACAGATACGCAGTACTTT. The whole variable domain, remainder taken from reference TRBV13 and TRBJ2-3, is AAGVIQSPRHLIKEKRETATLKCYPIPRHDTVYWYQQGPGQDPQFLISFYEKMQSDKGSIPDRFSAQQFSDYHSELNMSSLELGDSALYFCASSYQTSTDTQYFGPGTRLTVL.

The chain combines TRBV30 with TRBJ2-7, with TRBD2 matching 13 bases. J lost 5 bases, V lost 0 bases, and 7 bases had no gene match. The CDR3 is made up of 16 amino acids. Germline loops: CDR1 GTSNPN, CDR2 SVGIG (reference sequence). DNA for the CDR3: TGTGCCTGGAGTGTAAGGACTAGCGGGGGAGGCAACGAGCAGTACTTC. It yields the protein CAWSVRTSGGGNEQYF. Full variable domain (outside the CDR3, taken from reference TRBV30 and TRBJ2-7): SQTIHQWPATLVQPVGSPLSLECTVEGTSNPNLYWYRQAAGRGLQLLFYSVGIGQISSEVPQNLSASRPQDRQFILSSKKLLLSDSGFYLCAWSVRTSGGGNEQYFGPGTRLTVT.

Notes on this clone: This specimen includes other DNA sequences encoding the same CDR3. The chain has TRBV2 and TRBJ2-7; D might be TRBD1 (5 bases). The V gene lost 6 bases and the J gene lost 4 bases, with 7 bases spanning the gap. CDR1 is SNHLY, CDR2 FYNNEI, per germline. CDR3 length: 11 residues. CDR3 sequence: CASRDSYEQYF. CDR3 sequence (DNA): TGTGCCAGCAGAGACAGTTACGAGCAGTACTTC.

The rearrangement uses TRBV11-2 and TRBJ2-3; 11 bases line up with TRBD2. Germline CDR1 and CDR2: SGHAT and FQNNGV. Trimming took 3 bases from V and 0 from J; bases not matched to a gene: 11. The CDR3 extends over 19 amino acids. CDR3 nucleotide sequence: TGTGCCAGCAGCTTCGGGCTAGCGGGGGGCGGAACTAGCACAGATACGCAGTATTTT. Protein sequence: CASSFGLAGGGTSTDTQYF.

The CDR3 spells CASSLPLAGGTGELFF. DNA of the CDR3: TGTGCCAGCAGCTTACCACTAGCGGGAGGAACCGGGGAGCTGTTTTTT. This sequence joins TRBV7-3 and TRBJ2-2; the match to TRBD2 covers 12 bases. V lost 2 bases to trimming and J lost 5 bases; unmatched junction nucleotides: 3. CDR3 length: 16 residues. The germline V gene encodes CDR1 SGHTA and CDR2 FQGTGA.

This clone was seen ten or more times. The chain uses TRBV30 and TRBJ1-3; D unclear. The CDR3 is made up of 14 amino acids. CDR1 is GTSNPN and CDR2 is SVGIG in the germline V gene (reference sequence). Between the trimmed V and J ends, which lost 5 bases and 0 bases, there was a span of 11 bases. DNA for the CDR3: TGTGCCTGGCAAAAAGGCCGCTCTGGAAACACCATATATTTT. This codes for CAWQKGRSGNTIYF. The variable domain in full, with the rest retrieved from reference TRBV30 and TRBJ1-3, is SQTIHQWPATLVQPVGSPLSLECTVEGTSNPNLYWYRQAAGRGLQLLFYSVGIGQISSEVPQNLSASRPQDRQFILSSKKLLLSDSGFYLCAWQKGRSGNTIYFGEGSWLTVV.

V and J are TRBV2 and TRBJ2-5, with TRBD2 matching 10 bases. V gave up 4 bases and J gave up 5 bases; unmatched junction bases: 7. Germline assignment: CDR1 SNHLY and CDR2 FYNNEI. This CDR3 comprises 15 residues. For the CDR3, the DNA is TGTGCCAGCAGTGTCGCTAGCGGGAGAACGGAGACCCAGTACTTC. This encodes CASSVASGRTETQYF.

On this clone: This sample includes further DNA sequences coding for the same CDR3. The chain uses TRBV18 and TRBJ2-2; D not resolved. CDR1 KGHSH and CDR2 LQKENI come from the germline V gene. The CDR3 has 14 residues. V was clipped by 6 bases and J by 1 base, with 9 bases between them. CDR3 DNA sequence: TGTGCCAGCTCCCCCGGTCGGAACACCGGGGAGCTGTTTTTT. It is translated as CASSPGRNTGELFF.